The 8 T cell receptor beta chains presented below share a single source sample, sequenced in a study of T cell repertoires in cytomegalovirus infection. For these TCRs, the target antigens are not known. One entry per CDR3 protein, called by TCRdb with MiXCR from the reads. Here the sample spans about 700,000 distinct CDR3 sequences, about 30% being singletons. Specimen: cultured PBMCs, collected from culture after CMV antigen stimulation. These receptors originate from a human donor in good health (CMV status not recorded). Some clones in this sample may be carry-over from other donors' samples.

V and J are TRBV15 and TRBJ2-3; 7 bases fit TRBD2. CDR3 length equals 18 residues. Germline assignment: CDR1 LNHNV and CDR2 YYDKDF (reference sequence). The V gene end was trimmed by 0 bases and the J gene end by 0 bases; junction bases not matched to a gene: 9. The DNA of the CDR3 is TGTGCCACCAGCAGAGATTTGCCTAGCGGCACTAGCACAGATACGCAGTATTTT. Amino acid sequence: CATSRDLPSGTSTDTQYF.

This chain connects TRBV10-3 to TRBJ2-1; no definite D call. The CDR3 is 14 amino acids. Germline CDR1 and CDR2: ENHRY and SYGVKD. Between the trimmed V and J ends, which lost 0 bases and 10 bases, there was a span of 13 bases. The CDR3 bases are TGTGCCATCAGTGAGTCGACAAGAATTCGGGAGCAGTTCTTC. Protein sequence: CAISESTRIREQFF.

This clonotype occurred a few times. The rearrangement links TRBV2 to TRBJ1-4, with D perhaps matching TRBD1 (6 bases). Germline CDR1 and CDR2: SNHLY and FYNNEI. The CDR3 consists of 14 residues. V was trimmed by 8 bases and J by 8 bases, leaving 18 bases between them. CDR3 nucleotides: TGTGCCAGCTCCTCGGGCAGGGGCGGGGAAAAACTGTTTTTT. Encoded protein: CASSSGRGGEKLFF. The whole variable domain, filled in from reference TRBV2 and TRBJ1-4, reads EPEVTQTPSHQVTQMGQEVILRCVPISNHLYFYWYRQILGQKVEFLVSFYNNEISEKSEIFDDQFSVERPDGSNFTLKIRSTKLEDSAMYFCASSSGRGGEKLFFGSGTQLSVL.

This clonotype came up a few times. This chain connects TRBV2 to TRBJ2-7, with D perhaps assigned TRBD1 or TRBD2 (6 bases each). The CDR3 loop spans 14 amino acids. CDR1 and CDR2 from the germline V gene are SNHLY and FYNNEI. V lost 8 bases and J 2 bases, leaving 16 bases between the germline ends. Here the CDR3 DNA reads TGTGCCAGCGGGACTCCGGGACAAGCCTACGAGCAGTACTTC. Translated, it gives CASGTPGQAYEQYF.

The gene calls are TRBV7-6 and TRBJ2-1; TRBD1 or TRBD2 may be the D gene (6 bases each). This CDR3 spans 16 amino acids. The V end was cut by 2 bases, the J end by 9 bases, with 20 bases between. Germline V CDR1 and CDR2: SGHVS, FNYEAQ. CDR3 bases: TGTGCCAGCAGCTTACCCTGGGGGGCGAAAAATCTTGAGCAGTTCTTC. Protein product: CASSLPWGAKNLEQFF.

The rearrangement joins TRBV7-6 to TRBJ1-5, with a tentative D call TRBD1 (5 bases). Trimming stripped 5 bases from V and 5 bases from J, with 19 bases between. Germline loops: CDR1 SGHVS, CDR2 FNYEAQ. The CDR3 length is 16 residues. CDR3 sequence: CASSPYLGGGDQPQHF. CDR3 bases: TGTGCCAGCAGCCCCTACCTCGGCGGGGGAGATCAGCCCCAGCATTTT.

In its sample, this clonotype ranks as medium-sized. The rearrangement links TRBV7-8 to TRBJ1-2, with TRBD1 matching over 8 bases. The CDR3 loop spans 13 amino acids. Germline values: CDR1 SGHVS, CDR2 FQNEAQ. J lost 7 bases, V lost 3 bases, and 4 bases had no gene match. The CDR3 region is CASSFDRGGGYTF. CDR3 in DNA: TGTGCCAGCAGCTTCGACAGGGGCGGTGGCTACACCTTC.

In its sample, this clonotype was seen many times. The gene calls are TRBV7-2 and TRBJ2-3; 10 positions match TRBD2. The CDR3 runs to 17 residues. The junction had 9 bases not matched to a gene; V was cut back by 3 bases and J by 3 bases. Germline V gene lookup returns CDR1 SGHTA and CDR2 FQGNSA. The CDR3 DNA is TGTGCCAGCAGCTTCCAGCGGGGGGGCTTGTGGACAGATACGCAGTATTTT. Amino acid sequence: CASSFQRGGLWTDTQYF.